This T cell receptor beta chain was recorded in a study of blood T cell repertoires in COVID-19. Overall study context: The samples span acute and convalescent COVID-19 from the United States, Italy and Spain. In each case, the material was cDNA or gDNA derived from T cells, B-cell-depleted T cells, or PBMCs.

Per the original methods: Amplification of reference gene primers provided the estimated nucleated cell counts. Profiling relied on immunoSEQ multiplex PCR, and the TCRdb table lists in-frame clones only, not all of them. The V and J calls and clone size are taken from that table; D and trimming were inferred from the DNA. This sample carries roughly 71,000 clones, over 75% of them seen once, and the ten largest clones take 25% to 35%. This CDR3 is 14 amino acids long. Germline CDR1 SGHAT, CDR2 FQDESV (reference sequence). With V trimmed by 3 bases and J by 7 bases, 3 bases remained unmatched. The sequence derives from a man aged 45-65 years with acute or convalescent COVID-19. The sample comprised peripheral blood. V is TRBV11-1 and J is TRBJ1-4, with TRBD1 matching 9 bases. The CDR3 loop reads CASSLVGQGEKLFF. Here the CDR3 DNA reads TGTGCCAGCAGCTTGGTGGGACAGGGTGAAAAACTGTTTTTT.